This TCR beta chain was observed in a study of identical twins. This CDR3 contains 14 residues. The V and J ends lost 0 bases and 4 bases respectively, with 12 bases between them. The germline CDR1 and CDR2 sequences are DFQATT and SNEGSKA (reference sequence). TCRdb reprocessed the 5' RACE reads via MiXCR and lists one record per CDR3 protein. This table holds some 760,000 distinct CDR3 sequences, over 15% found once. Another study also made use of these data, one on T cells expressing NK-cell markers.

The V call is TRBV20-1, the J call TRBJ1-1; possible D gene TRBD1, 5 bases. Sequencing was done on a sample of PBMCs. This receptor was obtained from a woman under 30 in good health. The CDR3 spells CSARDVGLVTEAFF. The CDR3 DNA sequence: TGCAGTGCTAGAGATGTGGGGCTCGTCACTGAAGCTTTCTTT.